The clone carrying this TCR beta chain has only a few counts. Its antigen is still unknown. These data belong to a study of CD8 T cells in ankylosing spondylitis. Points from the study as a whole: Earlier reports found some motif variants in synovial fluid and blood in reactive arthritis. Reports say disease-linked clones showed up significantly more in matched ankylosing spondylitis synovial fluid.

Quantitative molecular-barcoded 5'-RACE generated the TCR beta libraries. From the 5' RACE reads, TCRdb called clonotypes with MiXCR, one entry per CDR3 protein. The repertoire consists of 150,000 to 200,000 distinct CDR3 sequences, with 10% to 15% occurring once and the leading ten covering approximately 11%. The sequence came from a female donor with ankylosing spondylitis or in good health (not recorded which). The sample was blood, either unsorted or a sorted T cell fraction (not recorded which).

DNA of the CDR3: TGCAGTGCTAGCAGGGAACGGTTCGGTGAGCAGTTCTTC. This translates into CSASRERFGEQFF. This rearrangement joins TRBV20-1 to TRBJ2-1; D may be TRBD1 (5 bases). From germline, CDR1 is DFQATT and CDR2 SNEGSKA (reference sequence). The CDR3 spans 13 residues. V lost 3 bases, J lost 9 bases, and 15 bases lay in between.